The sequence of this TCR beta chain was determined in a study of post-analysis software for immune sequencing data. Study in general: Recorded subtypes: relapsing-remitting, secondary progressive, progressive-relapsing; some patients unannotated.

Study outcomes and limitations: The authors found that F measure strongly co-clustered same-batch samples. In patients, four to six TRBV segments were more frequent than in controls, with TRBV5-6, TRBV5-1 and TRBV20-1 among them.

Of note for this clonotype: The target antigen is unknown.

The germline V gene encodes CDR1 SGHTA and CDR2 FQGNSA. V gave up 4 bases and J gave up 5 bases; unmatched junction bases: 7. CDR3 size: 14 residues. Researchers reported that TCR beta cDNA libraries carried unique molecular identifiers. The T cell input of roughly 0.9 to 11 million gave 400,000 to 500,000 cDNA molecules. From the PCR reads, TCRdb called clonotypes with MiXCR, one entry per CDR3 protein. The profile shows hundreds of thousands of distinct CDR3 sequences, 25% to 30% of them singletons. The V call is TRBV7-2, the J call TRBJ2-7; 8 positions agree with TRBD2. Sequences were obtained from blood. This sequence originates from a girl aged 5-17 years with multiple sclerosis. CDR3 residues: CTSSYRLARDEQYF. CDR3 DNA sequence: TGTACCAGCAGCTATCGACTAGCGAGAGACGAGCAGTACTTC.